This record looks at one T cell receptor (beta chain) sequence and its context. Its matching antigen is unknown. Some 9.7 x 10^4 TCR templates were assayed per sample. The method was immunoSEQ multiplex PCR; TCRdb's version includes in-frame clones alone and lacks a portion of them. The sample lists about 69,000 clones, over 80% occurring once. This sample was included in a study of siplizumab effects on memory and regulatory T cells. Study conclusions and caveats: It seemed that naive T cells were more diverse than memory cells and were major contributors to the alloresponse. Treg origin accounted for an average of roughly 69% of mappable alloreactive CD4+ clones with siplizumab and over 25% in controls. Alloreactive sequences from unstimulated CD4+ memory cells fell significantly with siplizumab.

The receptor comes from a human donor in good health. The sequencing input was Tregs sorted from blood.

As DNA, the CDR3 is TGTGCCAGCAGTGAAGTCACAGGGTCGGTAGGGCCATACACCTTC. This translates into CASSEVTGSVGPYTF. V gene TRBV6-1 combines with J gene TRBJ1-2; D possibly corresponds to TRBD1 (6 bases). The CDR3 is made up of 15 amino acids. Trimming took 1 base from V and 11 from J, leaving 20 bases between them. The germline V gene encodes CDR1 MNHNS and CDR2 SASEGT.